This T cell receptor (beta chain) was documented in a study of a mutant IDH1 vaccine in newly diagnosed glioma. Study at large: Investigators started vaccination 4-6 weeks after radiotherapy alone, or with temozolomide cycles. Patients' prior therapy spanned radiotherapy, temozolomide, or both; most underwent both. Findings and limits, study-wide: Immune responses induced by vaccination arose in 93.3% of the patients.

Time point here: week 35, safety follow-up. Vaccinated patients received 300 ug of mutant IDH1 20-mer peptide per dose, with topical imiquimod. With regard to this clone: Its target is unknown.

Sequencing used immunoSEQ multiplex PCR; TCRdb keeps in-frame clones, though not all of them. The sample records 35,000 to 45,000 clones, around 83% being singletons. This CDR3 has 16 residues. Germline V gene sequence: CDR1 SGDLS, CDR2 YYNGEE. The V gene end was trimmed by 0 bases and the J gene end by 5 bases; junction bases not matched to a gene: 5. The clonotype was recovered from a woman aged 45-60 years with glioma. The sequenced sample was PBMCs, obtained from a glioma patient whose treatment included an IDH1 peptide vaccine. The chain couples TRBV9 to TRBJ2-2; 9 bases fit TRBD2. The CDR3 DNA is TGTGCCAGCAGCGTAGATAGCGGGGGAGGTACCGGGGAGCTGTTTTTT. It yields the protein CASSVDSGGGTGELFF.